This T cell receptor beta chain derives from a study of blood T cell repertoires in COVID-19. Study-level background: There were acute and convalescent COVID-19 samples, and they came from the United States, Italy and Spain. T cells, B-cell-depleted T cells, or PBMCs provided the cDNA or gDNA that served as material.

This CDR3 comprises 14 residues. Germline trimming cut 0 bases from V and 3 bases from J; bases unmatched to any gene: 0. CDR1 is SGHRS and CDR2 is YFSETQ in the germline V gene. Authors' methods: The authors estimated nucleated cell counts from reference gene primer amplification. Sequencing used immunoSEQ multiplex PCR; TCRdb keeps in-frame clones, though not all of them. That table furnishes V, J and clone size, whereas the DNA furnished D and trimming. The sample lists approximately 170,000 clones; 83% were seen once. V is TRBV5-1 and J is TRBJ1-3, with 7 bases identical to TRBD1. The sequence was collected from a woman older than 75 with acute or convalescent COVID-19. The specimen sequenced was peripheral blood. CDR3 coding DNA: TGCGCCAGCAGCTTGGGGACAGGTGGAAACACCATATATTTT. Encoded protein: CASSLGTGGNTIYF.